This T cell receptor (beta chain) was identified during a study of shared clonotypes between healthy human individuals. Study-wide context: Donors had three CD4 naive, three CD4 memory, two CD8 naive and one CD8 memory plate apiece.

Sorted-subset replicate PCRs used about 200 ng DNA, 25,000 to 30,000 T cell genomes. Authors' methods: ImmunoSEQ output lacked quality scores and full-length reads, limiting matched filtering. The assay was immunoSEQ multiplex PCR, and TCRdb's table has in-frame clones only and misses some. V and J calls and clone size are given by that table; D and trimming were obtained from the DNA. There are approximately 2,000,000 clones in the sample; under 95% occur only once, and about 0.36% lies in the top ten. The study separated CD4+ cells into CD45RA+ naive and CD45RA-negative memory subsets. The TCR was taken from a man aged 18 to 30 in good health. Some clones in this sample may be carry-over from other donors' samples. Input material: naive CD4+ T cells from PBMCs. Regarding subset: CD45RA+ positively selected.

The CDR3 DNA sequence: TGTGCCATCGGTAGCGATCGGGAGACCCAGTACTTC. This encodes CAIGSDRETQYF. The chain recombines TRBV10-3 with TRBJ2-5; TRBD2 is a possible D gene (5 bases). The V and J ends lost 8 bases and 5 bases respectively, with 12 bases between them. This CDR3 is 12 amino acids long. CDR1 and CDR2 (germline): ENHRY, SYGVKD.